The present T cell receptor (beta chain) was sequenced within a study of cytomegalovirus exposure and HLA in healthy donors. With 4 bases clipped from V and 6 bases from J, the junction kept 7 bases outside the gene matches. Per the germline V gene, CDR1 is SGHTA and CDR2 is FQGTGA. The CDR3 is 15 residues long. All the people who gave samples were healthy bone marrow donors. PCR employed 60 Vbeta and 13 Jbeta primers. The repertoire was sequenced with immunoSEQ multiplex PCR; TCRdb's copy has only in-frame clones and lacks some. The data hold 140,000 to 150,000 clones, with over 65% observed a single time. Overall study findings and caveats: When a later analysis compared HLA-associated TCR beta chains with equally common others, the HLA-associated chains turned out to be more clonally expanded and to have lower generation probabilities. Roughly uniform sequencing depth across donors was assumed, possibly incorrectly.

This clone was recorded only once. Its antigen is undetermined. The receptor was isolated from a man aged 35 to 55 in good health and CMV-seropositive. The chain is built from TRBV7-3 and TRBJ2-3; 10 bases match TRBD2. The sequencing input was PBMCs. CDR3 region: CASSSSSGRGDTQYF. The CDR3 DNA reads TGTGCCAGCAGCTCGTCTAGCGGGAGAGGCGATACGCAGTATTTT.